The following is a T cell receptor beta chain sequence with its context. Antigen unknown. The data originate from a study of cytomegalovirus exposure and HLA in healthy donors. Across the whole study: Assignment to the Caucasian-associated ancestry cluster applied to approximately 80% of the approximately 390 genotyped donors.

Broader study findings: A classifier reportedly called cytomegalovirus status with high sensitivity and specificity. Associated with cytomegalovirus, according to the listing, were around 170 TCR beta chains.

Germline loops: CDR1 ENHRY, CDR2 SYGVKD. This CDR3 has 15 residues. V was shortened by 4 bases and J by 0 bases, with 7 bases between the two germline ends. PCR employed 60 Vbeta and 13 Jbeta primers. TCRdb's copy holds only in-frame clones and misses some; the assay was immunoSEQ multiplex PCR. The sample has about 110,000 clones; roughly three fifths are singletons. The chain combines TRBV10-3 with TRBJ1-6; D may be TRBD1 (5 bases). The sample comprised PBMCs. The sequence came from a man aged 25 to 45 in good health and CMV-seropositive. The CDR3: CAISVDSSYNSPLHF. CDR3 DNA: TGTGCCATCAGTGTTGACAGCTCCTATAATTCACCCCTCCACTTT.